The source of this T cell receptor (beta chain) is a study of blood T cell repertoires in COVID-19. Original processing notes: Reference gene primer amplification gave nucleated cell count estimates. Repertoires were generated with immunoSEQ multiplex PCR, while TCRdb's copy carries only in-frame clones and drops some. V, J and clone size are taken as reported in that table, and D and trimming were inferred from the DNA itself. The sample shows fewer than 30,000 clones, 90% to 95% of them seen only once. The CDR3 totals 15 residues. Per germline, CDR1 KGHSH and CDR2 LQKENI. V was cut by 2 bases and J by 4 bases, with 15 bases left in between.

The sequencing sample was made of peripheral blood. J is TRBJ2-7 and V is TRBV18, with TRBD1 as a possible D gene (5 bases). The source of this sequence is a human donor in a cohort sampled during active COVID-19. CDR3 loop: CASSPGAGLVYEQYF. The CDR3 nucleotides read TGTGCCAGCTCACCAGGGGCAGGGTTGGTTTACGAGCAGTACTTC.